This TCR beta chain was recorded in a study of early T cells in non-severe SARS-CoV-2 infection. The overall study: With bulk RNA from unsorted whole blood as input, sequencing yielded unpaired chains.

Whole-study findings and limits: Anti-spike CD8 responses were favored by VDJdb matching, which missed private and CD4 specificities.

The length of the CDR3 is 14 residues. The V segment lost 3 bases and the J segment 5 bases; nucleotides outside the gene matches: 4. CDR1 is KGHSH and CDR2 is LQKENI in the germline V gene. Individual cDNA molecules were tagged with unique molecular identifiers, the study reported. TCRdb independently ran MiXCR on the 5' RACE reads; one entry per CDR3 protein. The sample has about 63,000 distinct CDR3 sequences; approximately 13% are singletons. This clonotype was seen repeatedly, ten times or more. The antigen is undetermined. The clonotype comes from an adult who was a healthcare worker with PCR-confirmed SARS-CoV-2 infection or an uninfected control (not recorded which). The material sequenced was whole blood. The rearrangement joins TRBV18 to TRBJ1-5; 7 bases agree with TRBD1. CDR3 sequence reads: CASSPDREDQPQHF. CDR3 nucleotides: TGTGCCAGCTCACCCGACAGGGAGGATCAGCCCCAGCATTTT.